The rows below give T cell receptor beta chains drawn from one sample of a study of blood T cells in healthy people across ages. TCRdb re-derived calls from the 5' RACE reads in MiXCR, one entry per CDR3 protein. The table has 780,000 or so distinct CDR3 sequences, 20% to 30% seen once; the top ten hold more than 3%. This sample was also put to use in a study of T cells of mothers and their children.

The sequenced material came from blood. The receptors derive from a boy aged 10-17 years in good health. Each CDR3 is given with its conserved first and last residue. Expanded clones are given a class, and other clones once, few, many or no size at all.

>-|TRBJ2-5|TRBV6-6
CASSYPMTRRQETQYF
>-|TRBJ2-2|TRBV20-1
CSAREQLQASSKTGELFF
>few|TRBJ1-2|TRBV19
CASNPVGRTYGYTF
>-|TRBJ2-4|TRBV7-6
CASSSDRSQVPKNIQYF
>-|TRBJ2-7|TRBV2
CASRAGQGRIEQYF
>-|TRBJ2-5|TRBV14
CASSQGSWSSGQETQYF
>-|TRBJ2-1|TRBV5-1
CASSFYGNEQFF
>-|TRBJ2-5|TRBV4-3
CASSQTSGGAQETQYF
>few|TRBJ2-5|TRBV11-2
CASSPGLAGVLRGTQYF
>few|-|TRBV7-9
CASSLALGGPEQYF
>few|TRBJ1-2|TRBV4-1
CASSQGGLANYGYTF
>many|TRBJ2-3|TRBV7-6
CASSSGLAGGQGTSDTQYF
>once|TRBJ2-5|TRBV2
CASTRTDSGTQYF
>few|TRBJ1-4|TRBV5-5
CASSLVGPGATNEKLFF
>-|TRBJ1-2|TRBV7-9
CALSDGGYTF
>few|TRBJ2-7|TRBV5-1
CASSLPSGRGSEQYF
>-|TRBJ2-7|TRBV27
CASSPRAGSPYEQYF
>once|TRBJ1-2|TRBV7-9
CASSLATGLYGYTF
>-|TRBJ2-3|TRBV4-3
CASSQLSEDTQYF
>-|TRBJ2-2|TRBV7-9
CASSFLQITGELFF
>-|TRBJ1-2|TRBV7-9
CASTLTRGYGYTF
>-|TRBJ2-1|TRBV4-1
CASSQVGSTGNEQFF
>-|TRBJ2-1|TRBV2
CAGPGHHSYNEQFF
>few|TRBJ1-4|TRBV7-9
CASSLALAATNEKLFF
>few|TRBJ2-3|TRBV6-6
CASSPREAQYF
>few|TRBJ2-5|TRBV7-2
CASSFETHVVKTQYF
>-|TRBJ2-5|TRBV20-1
CSADQDRGQETQYF
>few|TRBJ2-3|TRBV29-1
CSVEDTSGGVDTQYF
>-|TRBJ2-3|TRBV12-3/TRBV12-4
CASSASGLTDTQYF
>-|TRBJ2-3|TRBV7-9
CASSPPFLRPSTDTQYF
>few|-|TRBV20-1
CSARAGTDYYEQYF